Presented here are 16 T cell receptor beta chains from one specimen sequenced in a study of blood T cell repertoires in COVID-19. Assay: immunoSEQ multiplex PCR; the TCRdb copy retains only in-frame clones and omits some. This table has some 54,000 clones, roughly four fifths appearing once. The specimen sequenced was peripheral blood. These receptors all come from an elderly woman with COVID-19, enrolled during active disease.

The CDR3 is CASSQELREIQETQYF. The CDR3 DNA is TGTGCCAGCAGCCAAGAACTGCGGGAAATACAAGAGACCCAGTACTTC. The J gene is TRBJ2-5, the V gene TRBV3-1 (or the pseudogene TRBV3-2); perhaps TRBD2 as D (6 bases). This CDR3 is 16 amino acids long. V dropped 0 bases and J dropped 2 bases, with 13 bases sitting between them. CDR1 and CDR2 (germline): LGHDT, YNNKEL (reference sequence).

The V and J genes are TRBV18 and TRBJ2-7, with 7 bases fitting TRBD1. This CDR3 comprises 16 residues. The ends lost 6 bases at V and 5 bases at J; junction bases unmatched: 16. Germline CDR1 is KGHSH and CDR2 is LQKENI. The CDR3 DNA follows: TGTGCCAGCTCCCTACGGCAGGGGGATCGTTCGCACGAGCAGTACTTC. Translation: CASSLRQGDRSHEQYF.

The rearrangement uses TRBV5-5 and TRBJ1-4, with 9 positions matching TRBD1. Trimming cost V 4 bases and J 7 bases; bases outside gene matches: 5. Germline CDR1 SGHKS, CDR2 YYEKEE (reference sequence). There are 14 residues in the CDR3. In nucleotides, the CDR3 is TGTGCCAGCAGCGGGACAGGGAGTTTTGAAAAACTGTTTTTT. Residues: CASSGTGSFEKLFF. Using reference TRBV5-5 and TRBJ1-4 for the parts outside the CDR3, the full variable domain is DAGVTQSPTHLIKTRGQQVTLRCSPISGHKSVSWYQQVLGQGPQFIFQYYEKEERGRGNFPDRFSARQFPNYSSELNVNALLLGDSALYLCASSGTGSFEKLFFGSGTQLSVL.

The chain carries TRBV7-2 and TRBJ1-6, with D uncertain. In germline, CDR1 is SGHTA, CDR2 FQGNSA. CDR3 length: 14 residues. V lost 4 bases, J lost 6 bases, and 10 bases lay in between. The CDR3 nucleotides read TGTGCCAGCAGCTCACAGATGATTAATTCACCCCTCCACTTT. Its translation: CASSSQMINSPLHF.

The J gene is TRBJ2-7, the V gene TRBV9; 14 bases map to TRBD2. The V gene's germline CDR1 is SGDLS and CDR2 YYNGEE. CDR3 size: 18 residues. Trimming removed 4 bases from V and 3 bases from J; junction bases left unmatched: 12. As DNA, the CDR3 is TGTGCCAGCAGCTCGGGGGCGGGACTAGCGGGAGAGTACTACGAGCAGTACTTC. It yields the protein CASSSGAGLAGEYYEQYF. The entire variable domain, with the rest obtained from reference TRBV9 and TRBJ2-7, is as follows: DSGVTQTPKHLITATGQRVTLRCSPRSGDLSVYWYQQSLDQGLQFLIQYYNGEERAKGNILERFSAQQFPDLHSELNLSSLELGDSALYFCASSSGAGLAGEYYEQYFGPGTRLTVT.

This rearrangement joins TRBV9 to TRBJ2-2, with 9 bases that match TRBD2. Germline CDR1 is SGDLS and CDR2 is YYNGEE. The CDR3 totals 16 residues. Trimming cost V 2 bases and J 6 bases; bases outside gene matches: 8. Written as DNA, the CDR3 is TGTGCCAGCAGCGTGGGGACTAGCTTCTCGGCCGGGGAGCTGTTTTTT. Its translation: CASSVGTSFSAGELFF.

The CDR3 bases are TGTGCCAGCAGCCCATACCTAGCGGGAGGGTACAATGAGCAGTTCTTC. Translation gives CASSPYLAGGYNEQFF. This chain uses TRBV4-2 with TRBJ2-1; 12 bases are a match to TRBD2. The ends lost 4 bases at V and 4 bases at J; junction bases unmatched: 5. CDR3 size: 16 residues. CDR1 LGHNA and CDR2 YNFKEQ come from the germline V gene.

The chain employs TRBV11-2 and TRBJ2-7, with TRBD1 identical over 7 bases. This CDR3 has 14 amino acids. Germline trimming cut 4 bases from V and 2 bases from J; bases unmatched to any gene: 5. Germline V CDR1 and CDR2: SGHAT, FQNNGV. The DNA for the CDR3 is TGTGCCAGCAGCTCCTGGGACAGTCCCTACGAGCAGTACTTC. Its protein is CASSSWDSPYEQYF.

This clone has a handful of counts. V usage is TRBV4-2 and J usage is TRBJ2-7, with TRBD2 matching 7 bases. The CDR3 loop spans 14 amino acids. With 4 bases clipped from V and 5 bases from J, the junction kept 8 bases outside the gene matches. CDR1 and CDR2 (germline): LGHNA, YNFKEQ. The CDR3 sequence is CASSPTSAEDEQYF. The CDR3 DNA sequence: TGTGCCAGCAGCCCTACTAGCGCAGAGGACGAGCAGTACTTC.

V is TRBV5-4 and J is TRBJ2-2; tentative D call: TRBD1 (6 bases). The V end was cut by 4 bases, the J end by 0 bases, with 13 bases between. Germline CDR1 is SGHNT and CDR2 is YYREEE (reference sequence). The length of the CDR3 is 16 residues. The CDR3 protein is CASSTTGKTNTGELFF. The CDR3 bases are TGTGCCAGCAGCACCACAGGGAAAACGAACACCGGGGAGCTGTTTTTT.

Only one count was recorded for this clone. V gene TRBV28 combines with J gene TRBJ1-5; D is possibly TRBD1 (6 bases). CDR1 is MDHEN, CDR2 SYDVKM, per germline. V was shortened by 2 bases and J by 8 bases, with 16 bases between the two germline ends. The CDR3 spans 15 residues. The CDR3, as DNA: TGTGCCAGCAGTTTAAAGAGGGGGGGCTTGAAGCCCCAGCATTTT. Translated, it gives CASSLKRGGLKPQHF.

This chain connects TRBV19 to TRBJ2-5, with TRBD1 matching 9 bases. The germline CDR1 and CDR2 sequences are LNHDA and SQIVND (reference sequence). Trimming removed 4 bases from V and 3 bases from J; junction bases left unmatched: 0. The CDR3 contains 13 residues. The CDR3 spells CASSRTGEETQYF. The CDR3 coding sequence is TGTGCCAGTAGTAGGACAGGGGAAGAGACCCAGTACTTC.

The V and J genes are TRBV9 and TRBJ2-3; the match to TRBD2 covers 7 bases. The CDR3 has 16 amino acids. The V and J ends lost 3 bases and 4 bases, in that order; junction bases with no gene match: 11. CDR1 is SGDLS and CDR2 is YYNGEE in the germline V gene. In DNA form, the CDR3 reads TGTGCCAGCAGCGCCTTAGCGGGCCCTGTGCCAGATACGCAGTATTTT. Residues: CASSALAGPVPDTQYF.

V usage is TRBV7-2 and J usage is TRBJ1-5; tentatively, D is TRBD1 (6 bases). The germline CDR1 and CDR2 sequences are SGHTA and FQGNSA. The CDR3 consists of 13 residues. With 8 bases removed from V and 4 bases from J, the gap between germline ends came to 12 bases. This CDR3 is CASRLQGNQPQHF. Here the CDR3 DNA reads TGTGCCAGCCGATTACAGGGAAATCAGCCCCAGCATTTT.

V usage is TRBV28 and J usage is TRBJ2-3; D is ambiguous. V lost 6 bases and J 6 bases, leaving 10 bases between the germline ends. The germline V gene has CDR1 MDHEN and CDR2 SYDVKM. This CDR3 has 12 amino acids. For the CDR3, the DNA is TGTGCCAGCAGCGGTGGTCTGGATACGCAGTATTTT. Translated, it gives CASSGGLDTQYF.

The rearrangement uses TRBV6-5 and TRBJ1-5; TRBD1 might be the D (6 bases). Germline CDR1 is MNHEY and CDR2 is SVGAGI. This CDR3 is 14 amino acids long. V was pared by 6 bases and J by 1 base, with 10 bases between. This chain's CDR3 is CASRGAQSNQPQHF. DNA for the CDR3: TGTGCCAGCAGGGGGGCGCAAAGCAATCAGCCCCAGCATTTT.